Following are 26 T cell receptor beta chains from one sample sequenced in a study of T-cell reconstitution after alpha-beta-depleted transplantation in children. Unique molecular identifiers were built into the TCRbeta library. TCRdb called the PCR reads again in MiXCR, with one record for every CDR3 protein. In the table there are 300,000 to 400,000 distinct CDR3 sequences, roughly 17% of which are singletons. The sequences come from PBMCs, mostly from graft donor cells, collected 360 days after TCRalphabeta/CD19-depleted stem cell transplant. These receptors were collected from a male patient aged 2 to 10 who had a stem cell transplant for acute lymphoblastic leukemia, so the T cells may come from the graft donor.

The genes are TRBV7-9 and TRBJ1-1, with D possibly TRBD1 on 6 matching bases. Trimming took 6 bases from V and 6 from J, leaving 14 bases between them. This CDR3 contains 13 residues. Germline V CDR1 and CDR2: SEHNR, FQNEAQ (reference sequence). CDR3 sequence reads: CASSLQGVPEAFF. The CDR3, as DNA: TGTGCCAGCAGTCTACAGGGAGTCCCTGAAGCTTTCTTT.

This chain connects TRBV10-3 to TRBJ2-5; possibly TRBD1 for D (5 bases). CDR3 length: 13 residues. Germline V gene lookup returns CDR1 ENHRY and CDR2 SYGVKD. The ends were cut back, 2 bases at V and 4 bases at J, with 8 bases in the middle. The CDR3 bases are TGTGCCATCAGTGAGGCAGGGCGAGAGACCCAGTACTTC. It translates to CAISEAGRETQYF.

In this sample, this clonotype turned up a few times. V gene TRBV12-3 or TRBV12-4 combines with J gene TRBJ1-4, with D uncertain. The CDR3 consists of 15 residues. Trimming cost V 6 bases and J 7 bases, with 18 bases left between them. The CDR3 nucleotides are TGTGCCAGCAGCCCCTACATCACGCGGGGTGAAAAACTGTTTTTT. Protein sequence: CASSPYITRGEKLFF.

The chain joins TRBV13 to TRBJ2-7; D may match TRBD1 or TRBD2 (7 bases each). The V end was cut by 4 bases, the J end by 4 bases, with 17 bases between. The CDR3 is 15 residues long. The germline V gene has CDR1 PRHDT and CDR2 FYEKMQ (reference sequence). The DNA for the CDR3 is TGTGCCAGCAGCTCGAACAGGGAGGGGGCTTACGAGCAGTACTTC. Protein sequence: CASSSNREGAYEQYF.

This chain connects TRBV30 to TRBJ1-5; 7 bases align to TRBD1. There are 14 residues in the CDR3. In germline, CDR1 is GTSNPN, CDR2 SVGIG (reference sequence). J lost 7 bases, V lost 1 base, and 7 bases had no gene match. The CDR3 reads CAWSGHRGLQPQHF. The CDR3 nucleotides are TGTGCCTGGAGTGGCCACAGGGGTCTGCAGCCCCAGCATTTT.

This clonotype showed up just a few times. J is TRBJ1-2 and V is TRBV5-6; D perhaps matches TRBD1 (5 bases). Trimming took off 4 bases at V and 2 bases at J, with 18 bases between the two ends. This CDR3 spans 16 amino acids. Looked up from germline, CDR1 is SGHDT and CDR2 is YYEEEE. The CDR3 coding sequence is TGTGCCAGCAGCGAACGCATGACAGCCTCCAACTATGGCTACACCTTC. Its translation: CASSERMTASNYGYTF.

The J gene is TRBJ1-2, the V gene TRBV29-1, with a tentative D call TRBD1 (6 bases). Germline V gene lookup returns CDR1 SQVTM and CDR2 ANQGSEA. This CDR3 comprises 15 residues. With 7 bases removed from V and 6 bases from J, the gap between germline ends came to 24 bases. The DNA for the CDR3 is TGCAGCGCCCTAAAACCCTCGGGGGGCGGGGATGGCTACACCTTC. It is translated as CSALKPSGGGDGYTF.

The gene calls are TRBV20-1 and TRBJ2-7, with 8 nucleotides matching TRBD1. Losses at the gene ends were 6 bases for V and 4 bases for J; bases not matched to a gene: 11. Germline lookup yields CDR1 DFQATT and CDR2 SNEGSKA (reference sequence). The CDR3 is 14 amino acids. The CDR3 bases are TGCAGTGCCAACCGGGACAGGAGGATATACGAGCAGTACTTC. Protein product: CSANRDRRIYEQYF.

Concerning this clonotype: A junction end diverges from the germline sequence, so it may reflect a read error. This chain links TRBV7-7 with TRBJ2-3; no clear D gene. The CDR3 has 14 residues. Germline lookup yields CDR1 SSHAT and CDR2 FNYEAQ (reference sequence). CDR3 in DNA: TGTGCTAGCAGCTTAGTTAGTGGAGCGGATACGCAGTATTTT. It codes for CASSLVSGADTQYF.

CDR3 region: CASSWGGERETQYF. DNA of the CDR3: TGTGCCAGCAGCTGGGGGGGGGAGAGGGAGACCCAGTACTTC. The rearrangement joins TRBV7-6 to TRBJ2-5, with 7 positions matching TRBD2. There are 14 residues in the CDR3. CDR1 is SGHVS, CDR2 FNYEAQ, per germline. Unmatched junction bases numbered 7, after V lost 4 bases and J lost 5 bases.

V usage is TRBV4-2 and J usage is TRBJ2-3; TRBD2 aligns across 8 bases. The V and J ends lost 5 bases and 3 bases, in that order; junction bases with no gene match: 13. The CDR3 runs to 17 residues. In germline, CDR1 is LGHNA, CDR2 YNFKEQ. The CDR3 region has the DNA TGTGCCAGCAGCTCCCCGCCCGGGACTAGTGGGACAGATACGCAGTATTTT. Residues: CASSSPPGTSGTDTQYF.

This chain links TRBV20-1 with TRBJ2-5; 7 bases align to TRBD1. Trimming cost V 5 bases and J 5 bases; bases outside gene matches: 11. The CDR3 spans 14 residues. Germline V gives CDR1 DFQATT, CDR2 SNEGSKA (reference sequence). DNA for the CDR3: TGCAGTGCTCCAGACAGGGCTAGGGAGGAGACCCAGTACTTC. Its translation is CSAPDRAREETQYF.

This clonotype was found many times. The chain is built from TRBV12-3 or TRBV12-4 and TRBJ2-1; D is unresolved. The CDR3 spans 13 residues. V was trimmed by 0 bases and J by 6 bases, leaving 6 bases between them. DNA for the CDR3: TGTGCCAGCAGTTTAGCGCGAGTCAATGAGCAGTTCTTC. It codes for CASSLARVNEQFF.

The chain combines TRBV7-2 with TRBJ2-1, with a possible D match to TRBD1 (6 bases). Trimming shortened V by 5 bases and J by 8 bases, and 19 bases separated the two germline ends. Germline V gives CDR1 SGHTA, CDR2 FQGNSA. The CDR3 consists of 15 residues. This CDR3 reads CASSPWDTLGDEQFF. DNA for the CDR3: TGTGCCAGCAGCCCGTGGGACACCCTCGGGGATGAGCAGTTCTTC.

A single count supports this clonotype. V is TRBV6-6 and J is TRBJ2-5, with D possibly TRBD1 on 6 matching bases. Germline lookup yields CDR1 MNHNY and CDR2 SVGAGI (reference sequence). V shed 5 bases and J shed 9 bases, with 13 bases lying between them. CDR3 size: 12 residues. CDR3 nucleotides: TGTGCCAGCAGTGATACAGGGCGAGCCCAGTACTTC. Its protein is CASSDTGRAQYF.

This CDR3 reads CASSARSAGVLWNNEQFF. The CDR3 region has the DNA TGCGCCAGCAGCGCCCGGTCCGCGGGAGTGTTATGGAACAATGAGCAGTTCTTC. The chain couples TRBV5-1 to TRBJ2-1, with TRBD2 matching 7 bases. Germline V gene sequence: CDR1 SGHRS, CDR2 YFSETQ. This CDR3 is built from 18 residues. V was clipped by 4 bases and J by 5 bases; unmatched bases: 18.

This clonotype was recorded at least ten times. The chain is built from TRBV25-1 and TRBJ1-5; D is undetermined. Trimming pared 3 bases from V and 5 bases from J, leaving 5 bases between. From germline, CDR1 is MGHDK and CDR2 SYGVNS. The CDR3 loop spans 12 amino acids. The CDR3 spells CASSDSHQPQHF. For the CDR3, the DNA is TGTGCCAGCAGTGACAGCCATCAGCCCCAGCATTTT.

This clonotype has a handful of counts. The gene calls are TRBV7-6 and TRBJ2-1; 14 bases fit TRBD2. CDR3 length equals 15 residues. CDR1 and CDR2 from the germline V gene are SGHVS and FNYEAQ. Germline trimming cut 4 bases from V and 10 bases from J; bases unmatched to any gene: 6. In nucleotides, the CDR3 is TGTGCCAGCAGCTCGACTAGCGGGAGGGCCCGCGAGCAGTTCTTC. Its protein product is CASSSTSGRAREQFF.

This clonotype was picked up a small number of times. The chain couples TRBV27 to TRBJ2-1, with 11 bases that match TRBD2. The CDR3 covers 15 residues. Trimming took 7 bases from V and 3 from J; bases not matched to a gene: 5. Germline values: CDR1 MNHEY, CDR2 SMNVEV (reference sequence). The CDR3 protein is CASTEGTSGYNEQFF. CDR3 DNA sequence: TGTGCCAGCACCGAGGGGACTAGCGGCTACAATGAGCAGTTCTTC.

The CDR3 sequence: CSASGVRLSSYNEQFF. The CDR3 DNA sequence: TGCAGTGCTAGCGGTGTGCGCCTGAGCTCCTACAATGAGCAGTTCTTC. This rearrangement joins TRBV20-1 to TRBJ2-1; D not resolved. The CDR3 loop spans 16 amino acids. Trimming shortened V by 3 bases and J by 0 bases, and 15 bases separated the two germline ends. The germline CDR1 and CDR2 sequences are DFQATT and SNEGSKA (reference sequence).

This clonotype appeared many times. The gene calls are TRBV28 and TRBJ2-5; tentatively, D is TRBD1 (6 bases). CDR3 length: 14 residues. Trimming cost V 6 bases and J 1 base, with 12 bases left between them. The germline CDR1 and CDR2 sequences are MDHEN and SYDVKM. CDR3 in DNA: TGTGCCAGCAGCTCGACAGGCCTCCAAGAGACCCAGTACTTC. It yields the protein CASSSTGLQETQYF.

This clonotype was found a few times. The chain is built from TRBV5-5 and TRBJ2-2; perhaps D is TRBD1 or TRBD2 (5 bases each). The CDR3 length is 16 residues. Trimming removed 1 base from V and 0 bases from J, with 10 bases in between. Germline V lookup: CDR1 SGHKS, CDR2 YYEKEE (reference sequence). CDR3 sequence: CASSLNGGTNTGELFF. The CDR3 DNA is TGTGCCAGCAGCTTGAATGGGGGAACGAACACCGGGGAGCTGTTTTTT.

This sequence joins TRBV12-3 or TRBV12-4 and TRBJ2-3; unclear D gene. V was cut by 6 bases and J by 2 bases, with 12 bases left in between. This CDR3 has 14 amino acids. The CDR3 sequence: CASRPDTHTDTQYF. For the CDR3, the DNA is TGTGCCAGCAGACCAGACACTCACACAGATACGCAGTATTTT.

In this sample, this clonotype turned up many times. The rearrangement links TRBV28 to TRBJ2-4; D possibly corresponds to TRBD1 (6 bases). With 3 bases removed from V and 4 bases from J, the gap between germline ends came to 19 bases. The germline V gene encodes CDR1 MDHEN and CDR2 SYDVKM. The CDR3 is made up of 17 amino acids. CDR3 in DNA: TGTGCCAGCAGTTTGGGGACGACAGGACTGGGGAAAAACATTCAGTACTTC. Translating it yields CASSLGTTGLGKNIQYF.

V usage is TRBV11-2 and J usage is TRBJ2-3; no clear D gene. Deletions cut 5 bases from V and 1 base from J, with 19 bases between. The CDR3 length is 17 residues. CDR1 SGHAT and CDR2 FQNNGV come from the germline V gene. In nucleotides, the CDR3 is TGTGCCAGCAGCGCCGTTTTCATTCGGGTGGGCACAGATACGCAGTATTTT. Translating it yields CASSAVFIRVGTDTQYF.

CDR3 nucleotide sequence: TGTGCCATCAGTGGGTCCGAGGGATGGGCGGGTGAGCAGTTCTTC. Translation: CAISGSEGWAGEQFF. This chain links TRBV10-3 with TRBJ2-1; the D gene is possibly TRBD2 (5 bases). The CDR3 spans 15 residues. Per the germline V gene, CDR1 is ENHRY and CDR2 is SYGVKD. V lost 4 bases and J lost 9, with 19 bases in between.